This TCR beta chain was recorded in a study of T cell changes during pregnancy in multiple sclerosis. This clone was recorded once. The trim removed 5 bases at V and 3 bases at J, leaving 6 bases unmatched. This CDR3 spans 14 amino acids. Germline V lookup: CDR1 MNHEY, CDR2 SVGAGI. TCRdb's table, derived via immunoSEQ multiplex PCR, lists solely in-frame clones and lacks some. The sample yields some 37,000 clones, around 90% seen once. The receptor's source is a female donor with multiple sclerosis, enrolled in a pregnancy study. This chain joins TRBV6-5 and TRBJ1-1, with 7 bases fitting TRBD1. Sequences were derived from CD4+ T cells from peripheral blood mononuclear cells, sampled before pregnancy. CDR3 sequence reads: CASSQADRDTEAFF. CDR3 bases: TGTGCCAGCAGTCAAGCCGACAGGGACACTGAAGCTTTCTTT.